The following is a T cell receptor (beta chain) sequence with its context. The germline V gene encodes CDR1 LNHDA and CDR2 SQIVND (reference sequence). The CDR3 is 17 residues long. Unmatched junction bases numbered 2, after V lost 1 base and J lost 3 bases. Sequenced by immunoSEQ multiplex PCR; TCRdb stores in-frame clones only, minus some. The table lists more than 400,000 clones, 75% to 90% of them singletons. The data stem from a study of blood T cell repertoires in COVID-19. Study information: PBMCs, B-cell-depleted T cells, or T cells provided the cDNA or gDNA that made up the material.

This chain uses TRBV19 with TRBJ2-6, with 11 bases that match TRBD1. The receptor comes from a young woman who had recovered from COVID-19. The sequenced sample consisted of PBMCs or T cells enriched from blood (not recorded which). CDR3 bases: TGTGCCAGTAGTATAGGGACAGGGGGCGTTGGGGCCAACGTCCTGACTTTC. This sequence encodes CASSIGTGGVGANVLTF.